This TCR beta chain was sequenced for a study of cytomegalovirus exposure and HLA in healthy donors. Broader study findings: The study recorded more than 150 TCR beta chains that were cytomegalovirus-associated. Specificity for CMV antigens was confirmed in vitro for three of the CMV-associated chains.

As regards this clone: Its specificity is not known.

Libraries were prepared by immunoSEQ multiplex PCR; TCRdb keeps only in-frame clonotypes and omits some of them. The profile covers approximately 200,000 clones, with about 89% appearing a single time and 0.8% to 1.2% taken by the ten largest. Losses at the gene ends were 3 bases for V and 7 bases for J; bases not matched to a gene: 10. CDR1 SGHRS and CDR2 YFSETQ come from the germline V gene. CDR3 length: 16 residues. This chain links TRBV5-1 with TRBJ2-1; the match to TRBD2 covers 10 bases. The sequence came from a woman in her late teens or twenties in good health and CMV-seronegative. The sequenced material came from PBMCs. The CDR3 sequence: CASSSGGPSGSNEQFF. CDR3 sequence (DNA): TGCGCCAGCAGCTCGGGAGGGCCTAGCGGGAGTAATGAGCAGTTCTTC.